Below, 24 T cell receptor beta chains from the same sample are listed, as sequenced in a study of blood T cell repertoires in COVID-19. Measured with immunoSEQ multiplex PCR; TCRdb has only the in-frame clones, and not every one. The data contain over 150,000 clones, approximately 87% of them singletons. The specimen was peripheral blood. These receptors came from a woman aged 18-29 years who had recovered from COVID-19.

This rearrangement joins TRBV7-9 to TRBJ1-1; possible D gene TRBD1, 6 bases. This CDR3 has 13 amino acids. CDR1 and CDR2 from the germline V gene are SEHNR and FQNEAQ (reference sequence). Trimming cost V 5 bases and J 4 bases, with 11 bases left between them. DNA for the CDR3: TGTGCCAGCAGCACAGGGATTGTCACTGAAGCTTTCTTT. It encodes CASSTGIVTEAFF. The variable domain in full, with the rest retrieved from reference TRBV7-9 and TRBJ1-1, is DTGVSQNPRHKITKRGQNVTFRCDPISEHNRLYWYRQTLGQGPEFLTYFQNEAQLEKSRLLSDRFSAERPKGSFSTLEIQRTEQGDSAMYLCASSTGIVTEAFFGQGTRLTVV.

The genes are TRBV7-9 and TRBJ2-7, with D maybe TRBD1 (5 bases). The CDR3 is made up of 15 amino acids. Germline lookup yields CDR1 SEHNR and CDR2 FQNEAQ (reference sequence). Trimming removed 5 bases at V and 1 base at J, with 15 bases between. CDR3: CASSPGVRVSYEQYF. CDR3 DNA sequence: TGTGCCAGCAGCCCAGGAGTCAGGGTGTCCTACGAGCAGTACTTC.

Turning to this clone: The junction departs from germline at one end; a sequencing error may be responsible. This sequence joins TRBV11-3 and TRBJ2-4, with D maybe TRBD1 (5 bases). The germline V gene has CDR1 SGHNT and CDR2 YENEEA. The CDR3 sequence is 12 residues long. The CDR3 nucleotides are TGTGCCAGCAGCTTACCCCGCCCGCCAAGGGGCTTC. Its protein product is CASSLPRPPRGF.

The CDR3, as DNA: TGTGCCAGCAGCCCCGGGACTAGCGGGAGAGGGACCCAGTACTTC. This sequence encodes CASSPGTSGRGTQYF. The chain employs TRBV7-9 and TRBJ2-5; TRBD2 matches 14 bases. Germline trimming cut 5 bases from V and 7 bases from J; bases unmatched to any gene: 6. Germline V gives CDR1 SEHNR, CDR2 FQNEAQ (reference sequence). This CDR3 spans 15 amino acids. Based on the CDR3 plus reference TRBV7-9 and TRBJ2-5, the full variable domain is DTGVSQNPRHKITKRGQNVTFRCDPISEHNRLYWYRQTLGQGPEFLTYFQNEAQLEKSRLLSDRFSAERPKGSFSTLEIQRTEQGDSAMYLCASSPGTSGRGTQYFGPGTRLLVL.

The chain uses TRBV7-9 and TRBJ2-3; 7 bases line up with TRBD1. Germline loops: CDR1 SEHNR, CDR2 FQNEAQ (reference sequence). The CDR3 runs 15 residues. V lost 4 bases to trimming and J lost 2 bases; unmatched junction nucleotides: 6. The CDR3 DNA reads as TGTGCCAGCAGCTCAAAAGACAGGGCCACAGATACGCAGTATTTT. Translation gives CASSSKDRATDTQYF.

The V and J genes are TRBV5-6 and TRBJ2-5; TRBD1 is a possible D gene (5 bases). CDR1 SGHDT and CDR2 YYEEEE come from the germline V gene. The germline V and J ends were trimmed by 1 base and 5 bases, with 9 bases remaining between them. The CDR3 contains 13 residues. CDR3 nucleotides: TGTGCCAGCAGCTTGAAGGGGTGGGAGACCCAGTACTTC. Protein sequence: CASSLKGWETQYF.

This rearrangement joins TRBV6-5 to TRBJ2-1, with a weak D call TRBD2 (6 bases). Germline values: CDR1 MNHEY, CDR2 SVGAGI. Trimming removed 7 bases at V and 7 bases at J, with 20 bases between. The CDR3 is made up of 15 amino acids. The CDR3 bases are TGTGCCAGCAAGCACTTACAGGCCGGGGGTAATGAGCAGTTCTTC. Residues: CASKHLQAGGNEQFF.

This chain connects TRBV7-2 to TRBJ2-1; 9 bases line up with TRBD2. This CDR3 region has 16 residues. V dropped 1 base and J dropped 5; count of bases not matched to a gene: 6. Germline CDR1 and CDR2: SGHTA and FQGNSA. The CDR3 nucleotides read TGTGCCAGCAGCTTAGTGAGCGGGAGGACCAACAATGAGCAGTTCTTC. Protein: CASSLVSGRTNNEQFF.

V and J are TRBV5-4 and TRBJ1-1, with TRBD1 matching over 9 bases. Trimming removed 4 bases from V and 1 base from J; junction bases left unmatched: 5. CDR3 length: 15 amino acids. CDR1 SGHNT and CDR2 YYREEE come from the germline V gene (reference sequence). The CDR3, as DNA: TGTGCCAGCAGCCCTGACAGGGGGAGGAACACTGAAGCTTTCTTT. Translating it yields CASSPDRGRNTEAFF.

The J gene is TRBJ2-3, the V gene TRBV4-1; D gene ambiguous. V gave up 0 bases and J gave up 4 bases, with 8 bases separating them. This CDR3 is 14 amino acids long. CDR1 and CDR2 from the germline V gene are MGHRA and YSYEKL. The DNA of the CDR3 is TGCGCCAGCAGCCAAGAGAGCGTCGCAGATACGCAGTATTTT. Protein product: CASSQESVADTQYF.

This clone was observed once. This chain connects TRBV4-2 to TRBJ2-5, with 7 bases matching TRBD2. Germline CDR1 is LGHNA and CDR2 is YNFKEQ. The junction had 8 bases not matched to a gene; V was cut back by 2 bases and J by 5 bases. There are 15 residues in the CDR3. CDR3 region: CASSQTTSAWETQYF. The CDR3 DNA sequence: TGTGCCAGCAGCCAAACCACTAGCGCCTGGGAGACCCAGTACTTC.

This chain connects TRBV11-2 to TRBJ2-7, with D perhaps TRBD2 (6 bases). The V end lost 5 bases, the J end lost 0 bases, and 14 bases lay between the germline ends. Germline CDR1 and CDR2: SGHAT and FQNNGV. The CDR3 length is 15 residues. CDR3 nucleotide sequence: TGTGCCAGCAGCCCAGGGACTTCACCCTCCTACGAGCAGTACTTC. Translation gives CASSPGTSPSYEQYF.

The J gene is TRBJ2-3, the V gene TRBV3-1 (or the pseudogene TRBV3-2), with 7 bases that match TRBD2. Trimming at V came to 4 bases and at J to 5 bases, leaving 3 bases not matched to a gene. The CDR3 runs 13 residues. Germline V gene data show CDR1 as LGHDT and CDR2 as YNNKEL (reference sequence). Written as DNA, the CDR3 is TGTGCCAGCAGCCCACCTAGCGGAGATACGCAGTATTTT. Amino acid sequence: CASSPPSGDTQYF.

In DNA, the CDR3 is TGTGCCAAGCGGGGCATTCAAGAGACCCAGTACTTC. Protein product: CAKRGIQETQYF. V gene TRBV2 combines with J gene TRBJ2-5, with TRBD2 matching 7 bases. The V gene end was trimmed by 10 bases and the J gene end by 2 bases; junction bases not matched to a gene: 4. In germline, CDR1 is SNHLY, CDR2 FYNNEI. The CDR3 has 12 residues.

This sequence joins TRBV3-1 (or the pseudogene TRBV3-2) and TRBJ2-1; no definite D call. The CDR3 is made up of 15 amino acids. Germline CDR1 reads LGHDT; CDR2 reads YNNKEL (reference sequence). V lost 0 bases to trimming and J lost 6 bases, with 12 bases between them. In nucleotides, the CDR3 is TGTGCCAGCAGCCAAGATGGAAATAGCCGCAATGAGCAGTTCTTC. This codes for CASSQDGNSRNEQFF.

The chain links TRBV11-2 to TRBJ1-1; no clear D. The V end was cut by 3 bases, the J end by 0 bases, with 8 bases between. The CDR3 covers 14 residues. Germline-derived CDR1 and CDR2 are SGHAT and FQNNGV. CDR3 sequence reads: CASSFDQVNTEAFF. The CDR3 coding sequence is TGTGCCAGCAGCTTCGATCAGGTGAACACTGAAGCTTTCTTT. Full variable domain (outside the CDR3, taken from reference TRBV11-2 and TRBJ1-1): EAGVAQSPRYKIIEKRQSVAFWCNPISGHATLYWYQQILGQGPKLLIQFQNNGVVDDSQLPKDRFSAERLKGVDSTLKIQPAKLEDSAVYLCASSFDQVNTEAFFGQGTRLTVV.

This rearrangement joins TRBV7-3 to TRBJ2-2; D is uncertain. In germline, CDR1 is SGHTA, CDR2 FQGTGA. With 4 bases removed from V and 6 bases from J, the gap between germline ends came to 12 bases. The CDR3 contains 14 residues. The DNA for the CDR3 is TGTGCCAGCAGCTCCCCCGGGTCCGCCGGGGAGCTGTTTTTT. It specifies CASSSPGSAGELFF.

This chain uses TRBV11-1 with TRBJ1-5; TRBD1 matches at 7 bases. This CDR3 spans 13 amino acids. The V gene's germline CDR1 is SGHAT and CDR2 FQDESV (reference sequence). V lost 5 bases and J lost 5; bases outside the gene matches: 3. CDR3 coding DNA: TGTGCCAGCAGCCCCCAGGGGGATCAGCCCCAGCATTTT. It encodes CASSPQGDQPQHF.

This chain links TRBV7-9 with TRBJ2-1; 8 bases line up with TRBD1. Germline loops: CDR1 SEHNR, CDR2 FQNEAQ (reference sequence). The CDR3 is 15 residues long. The V gene end was trimmed by 5 bases and the J gene end by 3 bases; junction bases not matched to a gene: 6. CDR3 residues: CASSRDRIIYNEQFF. Here the CDR3 DNA reads TGTGCCAGCAGCCGGGACAGGATAATCTACAATGAGCAGTTCTTC. Full variable domain (outside the CDR3, taken from reference TRBV7-9 and TRBJ2-1): DTGVSQNPRHKITKRGQNVTFRCDPISEHNRLYWYRQTLGQGPEFLTYFQNEAQLEKSRLLSDRFSAERPKGSFSTLEIQRTEQGDSAMYLCASSRDRIIYNEQFFGPGTRLTVL.

V is TRBV7-2 and J is TRBJ1-2, with D possibly being TRBD1 (6 bases). The CDR3 sequence is 13 residues long. The V gene's germline CDR1 is SGHTA and CDR2 FQGNSA. The V and J ends lost 6 bases and 7 bases respectively, with 15 bases between them. CDR3 nucleotides: TGTGCCAGCAGTCGAAATCGGGGGGCTGGCTACACCTTC. Translation gives CASSRNRGAGYTF. Combining the CDR3 with reference TRBV7-2 and TRBJ1-2 gives the whole variable domain GAGVSQSPSNKVTEKGKDVELRCDPISGHTALYWYRQSLGQGLEFLIYFQGNSAPDKSGLPSDRFSAERTGGSVSTLTIQRTQQEDSAVYLCASSRNRGAGYTFGSGTRLTVV.

V usage is TRBV7-2 and J usage is TRBJ2-7, with 8 bases that match TRBD2. J was trimmed by 2 bases and V by 1 base; bases with no gene match: 4. Germline CDR1 SGHTA, CDR2 FQGNSA. This CDR3 contains 15 residues. This CDR3 is CASSLGRGGPYEQYF. The CDR3 nucleotides are TGTGCCAGCAGCTTAGGTCGGGGGGGCCCCTACGAGCAGTACTTC.

The chain couples TRBV2 to TRBJ2-7; D possibly corresponds to TRBD1 (6 bases). V was trimmed by 11 bases and J by 3 bases, leaving 17 bases between them. The CDR3 has 13 residues. Germline CDR1 SNHLY, CDR2 FYNNEI. The CDR3, as DNA: TGTGCCGGCACACAGGGACCGATCTACGAGCAGTACTTC. The encoded protein is CAGTQGPIYEQYF.

This chain links TRBV19 with TRBJ1-5, with D maybe TRBD1 (6 bases). V lost 5 bases and J 0 bases, leaving 11 bases between the germline ends. The germline CDR1 and CDR2 sequences are LNHDA and SQIVND (reference sequence). The CDR3 is 15 amino acids. CDR3 region: CASSWTAYSNQPQHF. For the CDR3, the DNA is TGTGCCAGTAGTTGGACAGCTTATAGCAATCAGCCCCAGCATTTT.

CDR3 residues: CASRPRGTGAGGANVLTF. The CDR3 DNA is TGTGCCAGCAGGCCCCGTGGGACAGGGGCTGGCGGGGCCAACGTCCTGACTTTC. The V gene is TRBV5-4, the J gene TRBJ2-6; TRBD1 agrees at 10 bases. The junction had 12 bases not matched to a gene; V was cut back by 5 bases and J by 4 bases. The CDR3 is 18 residues long. CDR1 SGHNT and CDR2 YYREEE come from the germline V gene (reference sequence).